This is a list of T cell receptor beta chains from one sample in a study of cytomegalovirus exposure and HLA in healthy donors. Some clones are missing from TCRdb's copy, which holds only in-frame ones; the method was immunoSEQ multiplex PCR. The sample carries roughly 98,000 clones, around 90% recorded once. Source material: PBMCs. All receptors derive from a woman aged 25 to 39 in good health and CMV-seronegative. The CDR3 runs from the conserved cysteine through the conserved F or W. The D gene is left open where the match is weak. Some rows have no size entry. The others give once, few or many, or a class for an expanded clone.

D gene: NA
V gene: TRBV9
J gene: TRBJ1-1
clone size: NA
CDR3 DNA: TGTGCCAGCAGCGTGGTCCTCGCGGGCACTGAAGCTTTCTTT
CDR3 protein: CASSVVLAGTEAFF

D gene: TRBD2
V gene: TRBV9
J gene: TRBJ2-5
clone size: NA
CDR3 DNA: TGTGCCAGCAGCGTAGACCCGATTGGGAGCGGGAGAAAGGGAGAGACCCAGTACTTC
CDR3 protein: CASSVDPIGSGRKGETQYF

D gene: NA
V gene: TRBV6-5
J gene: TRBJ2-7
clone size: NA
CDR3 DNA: TGTGCCAGCAAGGCGGCCTCCTCCTACGAGCAGTACTTC
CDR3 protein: CASKAASSYEQYF

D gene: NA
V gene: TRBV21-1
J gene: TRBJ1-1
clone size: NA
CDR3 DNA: TGTGCCAGCAACCTAGGGGGAGTCACTGAAGCTTTCTTT
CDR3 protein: CASNLGGVTEAFF

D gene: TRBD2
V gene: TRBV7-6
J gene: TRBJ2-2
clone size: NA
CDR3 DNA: TGTGCCAGCAGCTTAGGAGTCCCTAGCGGGGGTGAAGACACCGGGGAGCTGTTTTTT
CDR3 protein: CASSLGVPSGGEDTGELFF

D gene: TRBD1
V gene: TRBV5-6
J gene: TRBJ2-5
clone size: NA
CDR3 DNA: TGTGCCAGCAGCTTGGGAGGGGGCGGGGAGACCCAGTACTTC
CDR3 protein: CASSLGGGGETQYF

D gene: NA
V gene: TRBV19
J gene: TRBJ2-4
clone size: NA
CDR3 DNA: TGTGCCAGTAGCAGTAAGTTGGTGAACATTCAGTACTTC
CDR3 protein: CASSSKLVNIQYF

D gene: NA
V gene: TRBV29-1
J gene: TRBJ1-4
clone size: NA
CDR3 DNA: TGCAGCGTTGAGGCAGGGGCGGCGGAAAAACTGTTTTTT
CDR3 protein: CSVEAGAAEKLFF

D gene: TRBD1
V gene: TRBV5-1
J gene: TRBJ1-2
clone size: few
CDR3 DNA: TGCGCCAGCAGCCTCGGGACAGGGGGCTATGGCTACACCTTC
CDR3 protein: CASSLGTGGYGYTF

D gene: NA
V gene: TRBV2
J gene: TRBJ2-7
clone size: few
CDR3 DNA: TGTGCCAGCCGCCTCAAGCCCTCGGGGCAGTACTTC
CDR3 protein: CASRLKPSGQYF

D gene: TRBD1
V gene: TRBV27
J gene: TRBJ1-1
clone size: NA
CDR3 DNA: TGTGCCAGCAGCCAGGGGGCCTGGACTGAAGCTTTCTTT
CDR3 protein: CASSQGAWTEAFF

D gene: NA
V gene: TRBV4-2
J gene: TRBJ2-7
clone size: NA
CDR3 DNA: TGTGCCAGCAGCCAAGATGTCGGACACAGCTTCTACGAGCAGTACTTC
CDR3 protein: CASSQDVGHSFYEQYF

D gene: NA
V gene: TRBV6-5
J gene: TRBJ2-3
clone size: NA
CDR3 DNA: TGTGCCAGCAGCCCCCCTAGCACAGATACGCAGTATTTT
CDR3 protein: CASSPPSTDTQYF

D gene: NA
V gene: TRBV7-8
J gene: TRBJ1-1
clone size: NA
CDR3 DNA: TGTGCCAGCAGCTTAAAGAGACAGCTGAACACTGAAGCTTTCTTT
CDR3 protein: CASSLKRQLNTEAFF

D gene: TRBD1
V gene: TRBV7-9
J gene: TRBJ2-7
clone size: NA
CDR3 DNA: TGTGCCAGCAGCTTCCGGGACAGGGGATACGAGCAGTACTTC
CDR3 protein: CASSFRDRGYEQYF

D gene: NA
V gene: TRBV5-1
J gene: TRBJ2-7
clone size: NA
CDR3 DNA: TGCGCCAGCAGCCCATGGTTCGAGGCCTCCGAGCAGTACTTC
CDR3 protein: CASSPWFEASEQYF

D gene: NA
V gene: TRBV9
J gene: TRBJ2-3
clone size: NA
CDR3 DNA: TGTGCCAGCAGCGTCAACACGATAGGGGAAGGTACGCAGTATTTT
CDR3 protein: CASSVNTIGEGTQYF

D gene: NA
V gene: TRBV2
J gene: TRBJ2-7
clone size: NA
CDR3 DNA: TGTGCCAGCAGTGAAGGCCCCCCAGGGATTAACCCAGGTTACGAGCAGTACTTC
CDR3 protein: CASSEGPPGINPGYEQYF

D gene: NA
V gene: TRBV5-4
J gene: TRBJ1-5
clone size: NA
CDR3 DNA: TGTGCCAGCAGCTTGGATGGGGGCCGCAATCAGCCCCAGCATTTT
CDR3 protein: CASSLDGGRNQPQHF

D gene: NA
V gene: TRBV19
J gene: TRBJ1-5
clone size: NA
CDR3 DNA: TGTGCCAGTAGGGAGATTAGGGCGGGGGAAGGGCAGCCCCAGCATTTT
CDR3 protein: CASREIRAGEGQPQHF

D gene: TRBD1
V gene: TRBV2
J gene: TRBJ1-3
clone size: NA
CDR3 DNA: TGTGCCAGCAGTAAGGACAGGGGTTCAGGAAACACCATATATTTT
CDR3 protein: CASSKDRGSGNTIYF

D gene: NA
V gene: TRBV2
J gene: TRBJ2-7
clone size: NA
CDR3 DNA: TGTGCCAGCAGAAGCGACTCCCTCCAACCGGTCTTC
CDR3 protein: CASRSDSLQPVF

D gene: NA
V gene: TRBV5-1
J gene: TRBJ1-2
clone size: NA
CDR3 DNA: TGCGCCAGCAGCCCTCCCCATACTGCCGGTGGCTACACCTTC
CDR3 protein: CASSPPHTAGGYTF

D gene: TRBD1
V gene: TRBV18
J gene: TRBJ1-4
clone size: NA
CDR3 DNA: TGTGCCAGCTCAAGGTCGGGACAGCAAAATGAAAAACTGTTTTTT
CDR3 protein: CASSRSGQQNEKLFF

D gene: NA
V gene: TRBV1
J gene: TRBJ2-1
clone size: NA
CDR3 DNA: TGCACCAGCAGCCAAGATCCGGGTTGGGATGAGCAGTTCTTC
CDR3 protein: CTSSQDPGWDEQFF

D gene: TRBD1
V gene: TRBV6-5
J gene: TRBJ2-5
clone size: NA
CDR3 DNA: TGTGCCGCACAAGGGACAGCGACAGGGACCCAGTACTTC
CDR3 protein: CAAQGTATGTQYF

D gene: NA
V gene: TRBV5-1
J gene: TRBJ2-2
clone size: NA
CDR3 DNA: TGCGCCAGCAGCTTGGAACAGGGAGCGGGGGAGCTGTTTTTT
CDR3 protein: CASSLEQGAGELFF

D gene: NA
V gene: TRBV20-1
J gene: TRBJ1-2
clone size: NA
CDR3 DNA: TGCAGCGGTCGGGGGGATGGCTACACCTTC
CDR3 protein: CSGRGDGYTF

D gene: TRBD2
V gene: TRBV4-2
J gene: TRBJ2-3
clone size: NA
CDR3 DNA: TGTGCCAGCAGCCAAGATAGATCTCTAGCGGGGTTTAGTTATACGCAGTATTTT
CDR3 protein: CASSQDRSLAGFSYTQYF

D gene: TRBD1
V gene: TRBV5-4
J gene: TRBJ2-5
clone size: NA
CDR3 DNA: TGTGCCAGCAGCGAGGACAGGGTCCAAGAGACCCAGTACTTC
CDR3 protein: CASSEDRVQETQYF

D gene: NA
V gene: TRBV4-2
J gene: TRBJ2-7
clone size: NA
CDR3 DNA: TGTGCCAGCAGCCAAGAATTTGGGGCTAGCGATGCCTACGAGCAGTACTTC
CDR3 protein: CASSQEFGASDAYEQYF

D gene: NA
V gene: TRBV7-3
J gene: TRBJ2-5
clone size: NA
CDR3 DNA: TGTGCCAGCAGCTTAATCGTGGGGGGCCAAGAGACCCAGTACTTC
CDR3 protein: CASSLIVGGQETQYF

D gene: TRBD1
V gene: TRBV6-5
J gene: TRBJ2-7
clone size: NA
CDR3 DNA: TGTGCCAGCAGCTTGACAGGGGGTTTTGGCGAGCAGTACTTC
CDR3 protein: CASSLTGGFGEQYF

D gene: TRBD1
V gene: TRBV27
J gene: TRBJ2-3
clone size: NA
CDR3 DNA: TGTGCCAGCAATCGGCTGCGGGACAGGGAAGCAGATACGCAGTATTTT
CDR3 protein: CASNRLRDREADTQYF

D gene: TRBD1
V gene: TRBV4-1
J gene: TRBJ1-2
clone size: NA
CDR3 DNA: TGCGCCAGCAGCCCAGGTCTGACAGGGAATGGCTACACCTTC
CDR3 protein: CASSPGLTGNGYTF

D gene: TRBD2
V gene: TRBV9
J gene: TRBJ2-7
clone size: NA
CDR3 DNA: TGTGCCAGCAGCGTAGGACTAGCCGTTGTAGACGAGCAGTACTTC
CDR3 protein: CASSVGLAVVDEQYF

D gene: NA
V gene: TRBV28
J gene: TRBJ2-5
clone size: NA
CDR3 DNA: TGTGCCAGCAGTTTTCCCCCTGAGATGGAGACCCAGTACTTC
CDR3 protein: CASSFPPEMETQYF

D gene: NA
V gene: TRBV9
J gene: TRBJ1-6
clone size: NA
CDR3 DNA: TGTGCCAGCAGCGCCATTAATTCACCCCTCCACTTT
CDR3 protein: CASSAINSPLHF

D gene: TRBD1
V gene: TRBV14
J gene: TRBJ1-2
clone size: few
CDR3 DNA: TGTGCCAGCAGCCATAACAGGGGTCAGGACTATGGCTACACCTTC
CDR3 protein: CASSHNRGQDYGYTF

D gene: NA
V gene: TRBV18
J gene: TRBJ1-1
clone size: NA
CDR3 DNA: TGTGCCAGCTCCTGGACAGAAAGTACGCTAAGTGAAGCTTTCTTT
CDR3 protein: CASSWTESTLSEAFF

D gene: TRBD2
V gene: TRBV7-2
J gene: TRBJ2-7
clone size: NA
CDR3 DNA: TGTGCCAGCAGCGATATAGCGGGGGGGCCCTACGAGCAGTACTTC
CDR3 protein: CASSDIAGGPYEQYF

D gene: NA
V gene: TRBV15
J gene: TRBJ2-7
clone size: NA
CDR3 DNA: TGTGCCACCAGCAGAGTTGACTTGGGCGAGCAGTACTTC
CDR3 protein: CATSRVDLGEQYF

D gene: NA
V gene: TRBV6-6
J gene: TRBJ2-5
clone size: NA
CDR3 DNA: TGTGCCAGCAGTTTAGACAGACAAGAGACCCAGTACTTC
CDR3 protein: CASSLDRQETQYF

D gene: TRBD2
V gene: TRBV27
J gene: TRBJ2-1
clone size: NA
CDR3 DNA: TGTGCCAGCAGTTTAAAAGGACTAGCGGGGTCCTACAATGAGCAGTTCTTC
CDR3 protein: CASSLKGLAGSYNEQFF

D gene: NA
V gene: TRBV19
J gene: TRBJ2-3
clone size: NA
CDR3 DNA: TGTGCCAGTAGTATAGATCGGACTCTCGAAAATCCAGATACGCAGTATTTT
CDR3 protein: CASSIDRTLENPDTQYF

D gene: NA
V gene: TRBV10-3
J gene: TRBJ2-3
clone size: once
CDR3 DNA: TGTGCCATCGCCCTGACAGCCCCTAGCACAGATACGCAGTATTTT
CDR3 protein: CAIALTAPSTDTQYF

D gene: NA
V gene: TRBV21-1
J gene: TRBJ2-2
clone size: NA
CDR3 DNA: TGTGCCAGCAGCAACGACAAATTCTCAGCGAACACCGGGGAGCTGTTTTTT
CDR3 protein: CASSNDKFSANTGELFF

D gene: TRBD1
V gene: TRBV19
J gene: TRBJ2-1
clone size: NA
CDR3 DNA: TGTGCCAGTAGTATTCCCGGACAGGGATACAATGAGCAGTTCTTC
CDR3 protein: CASSIPGQGYNEQFF

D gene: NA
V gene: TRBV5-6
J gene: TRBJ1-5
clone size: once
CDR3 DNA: TGTGCCAGCAGTAGATCCTCTCAGCCCCAGCATTTT
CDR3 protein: CASSRSSQPQHF

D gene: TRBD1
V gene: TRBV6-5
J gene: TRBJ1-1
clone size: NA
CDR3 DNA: TGTGCCAGCAGTTACTCGGGACAGACCTTGAACACTGAAGCTTTCTTT
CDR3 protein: CASSYSGQTLNTEAFF

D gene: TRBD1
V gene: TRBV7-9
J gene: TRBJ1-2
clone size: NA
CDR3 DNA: TGTGCCAGCAGCCCCCTGGGACAGGGGATAATCGGCTATGGCTACACCTTC
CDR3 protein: CASSPLGQGIIGYGYTF

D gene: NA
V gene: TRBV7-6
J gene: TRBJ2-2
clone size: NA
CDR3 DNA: TGTGCCAGCAGCTTGAGGGAGGCTATAGGAGGCGGGGAGCTGTTTTTT
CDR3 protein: CASSLREAIGGGELFF

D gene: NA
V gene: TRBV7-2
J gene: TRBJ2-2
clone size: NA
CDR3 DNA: TGTGCCAGCAGCGAACACGCTAGAAACACCGGGGAGCTGTTTTTT
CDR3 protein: CASSEHARNTGELFF

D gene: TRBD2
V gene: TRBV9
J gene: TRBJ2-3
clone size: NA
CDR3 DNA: TGTGCCAGCAGCGAGCGGGGGGAACTCACAGATACGCAGTATTTT
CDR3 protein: CASSERGELTDTQYF

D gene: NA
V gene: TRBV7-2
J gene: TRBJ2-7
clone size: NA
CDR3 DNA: TGTGCCAGCAGCTTAGGAATAGGAGGAACTAGGACTATGAGCTACGAGCAGTACTTC
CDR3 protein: CASSLGIGGTRTMSYEQYF

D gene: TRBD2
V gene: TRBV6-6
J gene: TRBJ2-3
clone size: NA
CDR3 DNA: TGTGCCAGCAGTTACTTAGCGGGGACTAGCACAGATACGCAGTATTTT
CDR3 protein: CASSYLAGTSTDTQYF

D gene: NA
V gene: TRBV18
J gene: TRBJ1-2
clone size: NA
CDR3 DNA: TGTGCCAGCTCACCGCGGTCCCAGGGTGATTATGGCTACACCTTC
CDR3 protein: CASSPRSQGDYGYTF

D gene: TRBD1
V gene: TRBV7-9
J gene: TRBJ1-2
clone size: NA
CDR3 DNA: TGTGCCAGCACAGGAGGACAGGGATTCGCTCCGGTGTTTGGCTACACCTTC
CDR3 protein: CASTGGQGFAPVFGYTF